Presented here are 25 T cell receptor beta chains from one specimen sequenced in a study of T cell changes during pregnancy in multiple sclerosis. Clones were read by immunoSEQ multiplex PCR, and TCRdb kept only the in-frame ones, dropping some. The sample contains about 51,000 clones, over 80% of which appear only once. Sequencing used CD4+ T cells from peripheral blood mononuclear cells, obtained in the third trimester of pregnancy. The receptors were gathered from a female donor with multiple sclerosis, enrolled in a pregnancy study.

The chain uses TRBV5-1 and TRBJ1-2; D might be TRBD1 (6 bases). Germline V CDR1 and CDR2: SGHRS, YFSETQ. This CDR3 contains 16 residues. V lost 0 bases and J lost 0, with 12 bases in between. CDR3 nucleotide sequence: TGCGCCAGCAGCTTGGCCAGGGGCCTGGCTAACTATGGCTACACCTTC. The encoded protein is CASSLARGLANYGYTF.

This clone was counted a single time. The chain joins TRBV7-2 to TRBJ1-1; unclear D gene. Trimming stripped 5 bases from V and 8 bases from J, with 18 bases between. CDR3 length: 14 amino acids. Germline CDR1 SGHTA, CDR2 FQGNSA. The CDR3: CASSLAGRSIEAFF. The CDR3, as DNA: TGTGCCAGCAGCCTGGCGGGCAGGTCAATCGAAGCTTTCTTT.

This chain links TRBV19 with TRBJ2-1; a weak D match, TRBD2 (5 bases). Germline V lookup: CDR1 LNHDA, CDR2 SQIVND (reference sequence). The V end lost 5 bases, the J end lost 10 bases, and 15 bases lay between the germline ends. There are 13 residues in the CDR3. CDR3 residues: CASSLAQPGEQFF. The CDR3 bases are TGTGCCAGTAGTCTAGCTCAGCCCGGGGAGCAGTTCTTC.

This clone was found once. The gene calls are TRBV10-3 and TRBJ2-7; possible D gene TRBD2, 6 bases. CDR1 and CDR2 from the germline V gene are ENHRY and SYGVKD. V was pared by 11 bases and J by 6 bases, with 23 bases between. CDR3 length equals 14 residues. The CDR3 DNA follows: TGTGCCTCACATCTAGGCAGGCGGGGTAGCGAGCAGTACTTC. Translated, it gives CASHLGRRGSEQYF.

This clone was recorded only once. V and J are TRBV10-3 and TRBJ2-2; D gene uncertain. The CDR3 has 13 residues. The V gene's germline CDR1 is ENHRY and CDR2 SYGVKD. Trimming cost V 4 bases and J 7 bases, with 10 bases left between them. The CDR3 loop is CAISASADGELFF. In DNA, the CDR3 is TGTGCCATCAGTGCGAGTGCCGACGGGGAGCTGTTTTTT.

The rearrangement joins TRBV28 to TRBJ2-2; 11 positions agree with TRBD2. The CDR3 is 17 amino acids. Germline V gives CDR1 MDHEN, CDR2 SYDVKM. V lost 5 bases, J lost 4 bases, and 9 bases stayed unmatched. The CDR3 sequence: CASSGSGLAGITGELFF. The CDR3 DNA follows: TGTGCCAGCAGTGGCAGCGGACTAGCGGGCATCACCGGGGAGCTGTTTTTT.

This clone showed up just once. V usage is TRBV13 and J usage is TRBJ2-2; 9 nucleotides align to TRBD2. Losses at the gene ends were 3 bases for V and 4 bases for J; bases not matched to a gene: 6. The CDR3 covers 16 residues. Germline loops: CDR1 PRHDT, CDR2 FYEKMQ (reference sequence). CDR3 sequence (DNA): TGTGCCAGCAGCTTTTATAGCGGGAGAGGCACCGGGGAGCTGTTTTTT. Protein product: CASSFYSGRGTGELFF.

This chain connects TRBV5-4 to TRBJ2-2, with a weak D call TRBD2 (6 bases). The ends were cut back, 1 base at V and 8 bases at J, with 15 bases in the middle. This CDR3 comprises 15 residues. Germline lookup yields CDR1 SGHNT and CDR2 YYREEE (reference sequence). The DNA of the CDR3 is TGTGCCAGCAGCTTGAGGACTAATTGGGAAGGGGAGCTGTTTTTT. Translated, it gives CASSLRTNWEGELFF.

The V gene is TRBV4-2, the J gene TRBJ2-1; D perhaps matches TRBD2 (9 bases). The V end lost 0 bases, the J end lost 4 bases, and 25 bases lay between the germline ends. Looked up from germline, CDR1 is LGHNA and CDR2 is YNFKEQ. The CDR3 spans 20 residues. DNA for the CDR3: TGTGCCAGCAGCCAAGACAGGGGGCGCGGCGGGAGGGCCTGGTACAATGAGCAGTTCTTC. Its protein product is CASSQDRGRGGRAWYNEQFF.

This clone was picked up a small number of times. V usage is TRBV6-5 and J usage is TRBJ1-1; D gene uncertain. This CDR3 has 14 amino acids. The V gene's germline CDR1 is MNHEY and CDR2 SVGAGI. With 2 bases removed from V and 3 bases from J, the gap between germline ends came to 10 bases. In nucleotides, the CDR3 is TGTGCCAGCAGTTACCGGCAGGCTCACACTGAAGCTTTCTTT. As protein: CASSYRQAHTEAFF.

As regards this clone: The identical CDR3 is also encoded by other nucleotide sequences in the sample. The rearrangement links TRBV5-1 to TRBJ2-7; 10 bases agree with TRBD2. This CDR3 contains 16 residues. Germline V gene data show CDR1 as SGHRS and CDR2 as YFSETQ. V was clipped by 0 bases and J by 3 bases; unmatched bases: 6. CDR3 bases: TGCGCCAGCAGCTTGGCACGGACTAGCGGATTCTACGAGCAGTACTTC. It is translated as CASSLARTSGFYEQYF. The whole variable domain, filled in from reference TRBV5-1 and TRBJ2-7, reads KAGVTQTPRYLIKTRGQQVTLSCSPISGHRSVSWYQQTPGQGLQFLFEYFSETQRNKGNFPGRFSGRQFSNSRSEMNVSTLELGDSALYLCASSLARTSGFYEQYFGPGTRLTVT.

The chain carries TRBV7-2 and TRBJ2-1, with 9 bases identical to TRBD2. Germline CDR1 SGHTA, CDR2 FQGNSA. The CDR3 spans 16 residues. J gave up 8 bases and V 3 bases, and 11 bases lay outside the gene matches. CDR3 in DNA: TGTGCCAGCAGCTTTCCGGGACTAGCTGAGATGGATGAGCAGTTCTTC. Protein sequence: CASSFPGLAEMDEQFF.

The V and J genes are TRBV11-3 and TRBJ2-7; possibly TRBD2 for D (7 bases). Trimming left V 4 bases short and J 0 bases short, with 13 bases between. Germline loops: CDR1 SGHNT, CDR2 YENEEA. The CDR3 runs 15 residues. CDR3 in amino acids: CASSSGGDTSYEQYF. In DNA, the CDR3 is TGTGCCAGCAGCTCTGGGGGGGACACCTCCTACGAGCAGTACTTC.

About this clone: One junction end does not reproduce the germline sequence, and a read error may be involved. V usage is TRBV7-9 and J usage is TRBJ2-7; maybe TRBD2 (6 bases). Germline V gene lookup returns CDR1 SEHNR and CDR2 FQNEAQ (reference sequence). The CDR3 covers 13 residues. In DNA form, the CDR3 reads TGTGCCAGCAGCAATTCCGGGACTGGAACCGGGAACTTC. Its translation: CASSNSGTGTGNF.

This sequence joins TRBV4-2 and TRBJ1-1, with 7 bases aligning to TRBD1. The V gene's germline CDR1 is LGHNA and CDR2 YNFKEQ. The junction had 6 bases not matched to a gene; V was cut back by 4 bases and J by 7 bases. The CDR3 runs 13 residues. CDR3 sequence (DNA): TGTGCCAGCAGCCGGGTGAGGGACAGTGAAGCTTTCTTT. Protein: CASSRVRDSEAFF.

J is TRBJ2-1 and V is TRBV7-2, with 8 bases aligning to TRBD1. CDR1 is SGHTA, CDR2 FQGNSA, per germline. V gave up 2 bases and J gave up 4 bases; unmatched junction bases: 4. The CDR3 has 15 residues. The chain's CDR3 is CASSLRTGLYNEQFF. In DNA, the CDR3 is TGTGCCAGCAGCTTAAGGACAGGGTTATACAATGAGCAGTTCTTC.

This chain uses TRBV28 with TRBJ1-2; TRBD1 aligns across 7 bases. The trim removed 8 bases at V and 4 bases at J, leaving 19 bases unmatched. The CDR3 runs 17 residues. Per germline, CDR1 MDHEN and CDR2 SYDVKM. The CDR3 is CASSPITGQDLPYGYTF. The CDR3 DNA reads as TGTGCCAGCTCGCCTATAACCGGACAGGACCTACCCTATGGCTACACCTTC.

The V gene is TRBV7-2, the J gene TRBJ2-1, with 8 nucleotides matching TRBD2. This CDR3 is 14 amino acids long. The J segment lost 9 bases and the V segment lost 1 base, leaving 5 bases of the junction unmatched. Germline loops: CDR1 SGHTA, CDR2 FQGNSA. CDR3 residues: CASSLVEREPEQFF. The CDR3 DNA follows: TGTGCCAGCAGCTTAGTAGAGCGGGAGCCTGAGCAGTTCTTC.

This chain links TRBV18 with TRBJ1-5, with 7 bases aligning to TRBD1. This CDR3 is 16 amino acids long. The germline V gene has CDR1 KGHSH and CDR2 LQKENI. The trim removed 3 bases at V and 0 bases at J, leaving 5 bases unmatched. The DNA for the CDR3 is TGTGCCAGCTCACCGGGCGACAGGGATAGCAATCAGCCCCAGCATTTT. Translating it yields CASSPGDRDSNQPQHF.

The rearrangement links TRBV25-1 to TRBJ2-5, with 10 nucleotides matching TRBD2. V shed 3 bases and J 5 bases; nucleotides not matched to a gene: 6. The CDR3 totals 15 residues. Germline V gene sequence: CDR1 MGHDK, CDR2 SYGVNS. CDR3 amino acids: CASSDLAGVAETQYF. The CDR3 DNA follows: TGTGCCAGCAGTGACCTAGCGGGAGTCGCTGAGACCCAGTACTTC.

The chain combines TRBV11-3 with TRBJ2-1; 11 nucleotides agree with TRBD2. The germline CDR1 and CDR2 sequences are SGHNT and YENEEA. This CDR3 region has 18 residues. The trim removed 4 bases at V and 1 base at J, leaving 9 bases unmatched. For the CDR3, the DNA is TGTGCCAGCAGCTCTAGGACTTCTAGCGGGGGGTCCTACAATGAGCAGTTCTTC. The encoded protein is CASSSRTSSGGSYNEQFF.

The count of this clone is one. The chain combines TRBV2 with TRBJ2-3, with 8 bases that match TRBD2. The germline CDR1 and CDR2 sequences are SNHLY and FYNNEI. Losses at the gene ends were 6 bases for V and 4 bases for J; bases not matched to a gene: 12. The CDR3 is 16 amino acids. The chain's CDR3 is CASRGPGLGGSDTQYF. In nucleotides, the CDR3 is TGTGCCAGCAGGGGGCCGGGACTAGGGGGTTCAGATACGCAGTATTTT.

The DNA of the CDR3 is TGTGCCAGCAGCCAAGAGGACAGGGCGAATCAGCCCCAGCATTTT. This codes for CASSQEDRANQPQHF. This chain uses TRBV4-2 with TRBJ1-5; 8 nucleotides line up with TRBD1. Germline lookup yields CDR1 LGHNA and CDR2 YNFKEQ. There are 15 residues in the CDR3. Trimming took 0 bases from V and 4 from J; bases not matched to a gene: 2.

The rearrangement links TRBV29-1 to TRBJ2-7, with D possibly matching TRBD1 (5 bases). V was shortened by 5 bases and J by 4 bases, with 9 bases between the two germline ends. This CDR3 region has 11 residues. The V gene's germline CDR1 is SQVTM and CDR2 ANQGSEA. The CDR3 DNA sequence: TGCAGCGTTAGGGGTTTGTACGAGCAGTACTTC. It specifies CSVRGLYEQYF.

This clone was recorded once. CDR3 region: CASSPGGTFQETQYF. Written as DNA, the CDR3 is TGTGCCAGCAGTCCCGGCGGGACTTTTCAAGAGACCCAGTACTTC. The chain couples TRBV27 to TRBJ2-5; a weak D match, TRBD2 (6 bases). Germline CDR1 is MNHEY and CDR2 is SMNVEV (reference sequence). The V end lost 5 bases, the J end lost 2 bases, and 15 bases lay between the germline ends. The CDR3 runs 15 residues.